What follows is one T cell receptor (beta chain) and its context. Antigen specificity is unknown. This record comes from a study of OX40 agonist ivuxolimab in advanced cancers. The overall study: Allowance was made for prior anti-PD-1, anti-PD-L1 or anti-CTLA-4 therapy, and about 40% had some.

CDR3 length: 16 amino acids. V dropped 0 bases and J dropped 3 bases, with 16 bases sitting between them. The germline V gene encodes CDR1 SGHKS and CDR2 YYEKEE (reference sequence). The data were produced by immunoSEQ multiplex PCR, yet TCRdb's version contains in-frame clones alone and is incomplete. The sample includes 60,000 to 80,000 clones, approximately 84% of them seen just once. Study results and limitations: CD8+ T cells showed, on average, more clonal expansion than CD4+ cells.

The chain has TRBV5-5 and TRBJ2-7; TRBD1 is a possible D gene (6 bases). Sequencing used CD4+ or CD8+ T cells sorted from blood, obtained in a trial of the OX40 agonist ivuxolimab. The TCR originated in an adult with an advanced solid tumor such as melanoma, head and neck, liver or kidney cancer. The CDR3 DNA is TGTGCCAGCAGCTTGGCCTTGCCAGGGGTGGTCTACGAGCAGTACTTC. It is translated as CASSLALPGVVYEQYF.